One sample yielded the 20 T cell receptor beta chains listed below, sequenced in a study of blood T cell repertoires in COVID-19. Here immunoSEQ multiplex PCR was the method, and the copy in TCRdb shows in-frame clones only, minus some. The sample holds almost 500,000 clones, about nine tenths seen once. Sequencing input: PBMCs or T cells enriched from blood (not recorded which). These receptors originate from a woman in her sixties who had recovered from COVID-19.

The rearrangement uses TRBV28 and TRBJ1-5; D unclear. Trimming shortened V by 9 bases and J by 3 bases, and 12 bases separated the two germline ends. The germline V gene encodes CDR1 MDHEN and CDR2 SYDVKM. There are 13 residues in the CDR3. The DNA of the CDR3 is TGTGCCAGTCAGAGGGAGAACAATCAGCCCCAGCATTTT. This translates into CASQRENNQPQHF.

This clone was seen a single time. The CDR3 sequence is CASSSPGQGGGYTF. The DNA of the CDR3 is TGTGCCAGCAGCTCACCGGGACAGGGAGGTGGCTACACCTTC. This chain joins TRBV7-8 and TRBJ1-2, with 9 bases identical to TRBD1. The CDR3 runs to 14 residues. Germline V gene sequence: CDR1 SGHVS, CDR2 FQNEAQ. The trim removed 4 bases at V and 7 bases at J, leaving 7 bases unmatched.

A few counts support this clone. This chain links TRBV10-1 with TRBJ2-1; possible D gene TRBD1, 5 bases. V gave up 6 bases and J gave up 5 bases, with 11 bases separating them. Germline loops: CDR1 WNHNN, CDR2 SYGVQD (reference sequence). This CDR3 comprises 13 residues. CDR3 sequence: CASSGDSNNEQFF. The CDR3 DNA follows: TGCGCCAGCAGCGGAGACAGTAACAATGAGCAGTTCTTC.

V is TRBV7-2 and J is TRBJ1-2, with a possible D match to TRBD1 (6 bases). This CDR3 comprises 14 residues. V dropped 1 base and J dropped 5 bases, with 11 bases sitting between them. Germline V gene sequence: CDR1 SGHTA, CDR2 FQGNSA. CDR3 sequence reads: CASSLGGPYYGYTF. The CDR3 DNA follows: TGTGCCAGCAGCTTAGGGGGGCCTTATTATGGCTACACCTTC.

The chain couples TRBV4-1 to TRBJ1-1; D is ambiguous. V lost 2 bases and J lost 5, with 9 bases in between. CDR3 length: 13 amino acids. CDR1 and CDR2 (germline): MGHRA, YSYEKL. CDR3 sequence reads: CASSQRGETEAFF. The CDR3 DNA sequence: TGCGCCAGCAGCCAACGGGGAGAAACTGAAGCTTTCTTT.

V usage is TRBV29-1 and J usage is TRBJ2-3; D may be TRBD2 (5 bases). The germline gives CDR1 SQVTM, CDR2 ANQGSEA. The CDR3 is 14 amino acids. The V and J ends lost 6 bases and 5 bases respectively, with 18 bases between them. In DNA form, the CDR3 reads TGCAGCGTCGACCGGACGACCCGGGGAGATACGCAGTATTTT. As protein: CSVDRTTRGDTQYF.

This clone was detected only once. The J gene is TRBJ2-3, the V gene TRBV6-5; a possible D gene is TRBD2 (6 bases). Germline values: CDR1 MNHEY, CDR2 SVGAGI. This CDR3 is built from 15 residues. The V end lost 9 bases, the J end lost 1 base, and 17 bases lay between the germline ends. The CDR3 region is CASLTGVHGTDTQYF. The CDR3 DNA is TGTGCCAGTCTAACGGGGGTCCACGGCACAGATACGCAGTATTTT.

CDR3 sequence: CASSPGSLAKNIQYF. The CDR3 region has the DNA TGTGCCAGCAGCCCCGGGAGCCTAGCCAAAAACATTCAGTACTTC. The rearrangement uses TRBV6-5 and TRBJ2-4, with D possibly TRBD2 on 6 matching bases. CDR3 size: 15 residues. V was pared by 6 bases and J by 0 bases, with 12 bases between. The V gene's germline CDR1 is MNHEY and CDR2 SVGAGI.

The rearrangement joins TRBV23-1 to TRBJ2-5, with 8 bases matching TRBD2. TRBV23-1 has ORF status, its function being uncertain. The CDR3 loop spans 15 amino acids. Trimming removed 8 bases from V and 3 bases from J; junction bases left unmatched: 11. CDR3 nucleotides: TGCGCCAGCGCACACGCGGACGGGGGGGAAGAGACCCAGTACTTC. This sequence encodes CASAHADGGEETQYF.

J is TRBJ2-7 and V is TRBV7-6; 11 bases line up with TRBD2. Losses at the gene ends were 5 bases for V and 2 bases for J; bases not matched to a gene: 5. The germline V gene encodes CDR1 SGHVS and CDR2 FNYEAQ. The CDR3 extends over 15 amino acids. CDR3 amino acids: CASSPSSGGTYEQYF. CDR3 in DNA: TGTGCCAGCAGCCCTTCTAGCGGGGGGACCTACGAGCAGTACTTC.

This sequence joins TRBV2 and TRBJ1-2; possible D gene TRBD1, 6 bases. The germline V gene has CDR1 SNHLY and CDR2 FYNNEI. The V end was cut by 4 bases, the J end by 8 bases, with 14 bases between. CDR3 size: 13 residues. The CDR3 sequence: CASSARTVSGYTF. In nucleotides, the CDR3 is TGTGCCAGCAGTGCCCGGACAGTCAGCGGCTACACCTTC. Supplemented by reference TRBV2 and TRBJ1-2, the full variable domain reads EPEVTQTPSHQVTQMGQEVILRCVPISNHLYFYWYRQILGQKVEFLVSFYNNEISEKSEIFDDQFSVERPDGSNFTLKIRSTKLEDSAMYFCASSARTVSGYTFGSGTRLTVV.

The rearrangement joins TRBV5-1 to TRBJ1-2; D is unresolved. Germline lookup yields CDR1 SGHRS and CDR2 YFSETQ. The CDR3 extends over 13 amino acids. Trimming took 0 bases from V and 8 from J, leaving 11 bases between them. The CDR3 sequence: CASSLAGEVGYTF. In DNA, the CDR3 is TGCGCCAGCAGCTTGGCCGGTGAGGTCGGCTACACCTTC.

The CDR3 region has the DNA TGTGCCAGCAGCGTAGGGGGAGCAGCGGGGAACACTGAAGCTTTCTTT. Protein product: CASSVGGAAGNTEAFF. The chain couples TRBV9 to TRBJ1-1; D is ambiguous. The CDR3 is 16 amino acids. Germline V lookup: CDR1 SGDLS, CDR2 YYNGEE. V dropped 0 bases and J dropped 1 base, with 13 bases sitting between them.

This rearrangement joins TRBV5-8 to TRBJ2-1; TRBD1 matches at 7 bases. CDR1 is SGHTS, CDR2 YDEGEE, per germline. Trimming took 0 bases from V and 5 from J; bases not matched to a gene: 8. The CDR3 extends over 16 amino acids. CDR3 DNA: TGTGCCAGCAGCTTGGGAGTAGGGGGCGCAGACAATGAGCAGTTCTTC. It is translated as CASSLGVGGADNEQFF.

This clone appeared a few times. CDR3 in amino acids: CASSYSLGSGYTF. The CDR3 nucleotides read TGTGCCAGCAGTTACTCCTTGGGGAGTGGCTACACCTTC. The V gene is TRBV6-5, the J gene TRBJ1-2; D gene uncertain. This CDR3 region has 13 residues. Trimming cost V 0 bases and J 7 bases, with 9 bases left between them. Per the germline V gene, CDR1 is MNHEY and CDR2 is SVGAGI.

This sequence joins TRBV29-1 and TRBJ2-2, with D maybe TRBD1 (6 bases). The CDR3 covers 15 residues. V lost 7 bases, J lost 1 base, and 16 bases lay in between. Germline lookup yields CDR1 SQVTM and CDR2 ANQGSEA. The CDR3 region has the DNA TGCAGCGCCCGCGCCGGGACAATGAACACCGGGGAGCTGTTTTTT. Translating it yields CSARAGTMNTGELFF.

This clone was seen just once. The rearrangement joins TRBV19 to TRBJ1-5; no clear D gene. The germline V gene has CDR1 LNHDA and CDR2 SQIVND (reference sequence). The CDR3 is made up of 13 amino acids. V lost 5 bases and J lost 6, with 11 bases in between. CDR3 in amino acids: CASSVVRGQPQHF. The CDR3 bases are TGTGCCAGTAGTGTCGTCCGCGGTCAGCCCCAGCATTTT.

V gene TRBV27 combines with J gene TRBJ1-2; D remains unclear. CDR1 is MNHEY and CDR2 is SMNVEV in the germline V gene (reference sequence). This CDR3 has 12 amino acids. V shed 5 bases and J shed 8 bases, with 12 bases lying between them. CDR3 loop: CASSLTSGGYTF. The DNA of the CDR3 is TGTGCCAGCAGTCTCACTAGTGGCGGCTACACCTTC.

This clone was observed a few times. This chain joins TRBV19 and TRBJ1-1, with D maybe TRBD1 (5 bases). The length of the CDR3 is 13 residues. V lost 5 bases, J lost 5 bases, and 12 bases lay in between. Germline V gene data show CDR1 as LNHDA and CDR2 as SQIVND (reference sequence). CDR3 protein: CASSRGGRTEAFF. In nucleotides, the CDR3 is TGTGCCAGTAGTCGCGGGGGAAGGACTGAAGCTTTCTTT.

A single count supports this clone. The genes are TRBV7-9 and TRBJ1-5, with 7 bases identical to TRBD1. The CDR3 is 14 residues long. Germline trimming cut 1 base from V and 5 bases from J; bases unmatched to any gene: 2. From germline, CDR1 is SEHNR and CDR2 FQNEAQ (reference sequence). The CDR3 loop reads CASSLVTGDQPQHF. The CDR3 coding sequence is TGTGCCAGCAGCTTAGTCACAGGGGATCAGCCCCAGCATTTT.